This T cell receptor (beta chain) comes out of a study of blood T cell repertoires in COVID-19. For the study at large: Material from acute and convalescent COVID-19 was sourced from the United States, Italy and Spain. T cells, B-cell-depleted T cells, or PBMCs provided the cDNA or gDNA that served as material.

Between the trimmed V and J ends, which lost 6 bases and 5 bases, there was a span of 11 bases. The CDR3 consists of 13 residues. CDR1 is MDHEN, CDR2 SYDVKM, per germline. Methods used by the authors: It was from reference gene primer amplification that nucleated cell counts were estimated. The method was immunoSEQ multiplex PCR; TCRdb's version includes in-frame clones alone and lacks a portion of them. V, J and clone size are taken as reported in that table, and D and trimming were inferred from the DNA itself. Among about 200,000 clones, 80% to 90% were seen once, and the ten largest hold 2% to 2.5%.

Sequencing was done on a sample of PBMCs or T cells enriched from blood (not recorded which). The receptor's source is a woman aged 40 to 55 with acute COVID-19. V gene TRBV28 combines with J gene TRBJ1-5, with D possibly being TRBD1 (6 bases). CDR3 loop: CASRSQGDQPQHF. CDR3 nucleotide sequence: TGTGCCAGCAGGTCACAGGGAGATCAGCCCCAGCATTTT.